These 18 T cell receptor beta chains originate from one sample sequenced in a study of blood T cell repertoires in COVID-19. Libraries were prepared by immunoSEQ multiplex PCR; TCRdb keeps only in-frame clonotypes and omits some of them. Among 65,000 to 85,000 clones, about 86% were seen once, and the ten largest hold roughly 5.6%. The sequenced sample consisted of peripheral blood. These receptors were taken from a man aged 45-65 years with active COVID-19.

In this sample, this clone turned up a few times. This chain joins TRBV11-2 and TRBJ1-2, with TRBD1 matching over 8 bases. V lost 1 base and J lost 8; bases outside the gene matches: 6. Germline CDR1 reads SGHAT; CDR2 reads FQNNGV. The CDR3 runs 14 residues. The CDR3 nucleotides read TGTGCCAGCAGCTTAGCTACAGGGGGTAGGGGCTACACCTTC. Translated: CASSLATGGRGYTF.

This chain uses TRBV5-1 with TRBJ2-7; 10 nucleotides line up with TRBD2. The germline V gene has CDR1 SGHRS and CDR2 YFSETQ. Trimming cost V 0 bases and J 5 bases; bases outside gene matches: 5. The CDR3 contains 15 residues. The CDR3 loop is CASSLDSGGSNEQYF. In DNA, the CDR3 is TGCGCCAGCAGCTTGGATAGCGGGGGGAGCAACGAGCAGTACTTC.

The CDR3 loop reads CASSLEGPHYNEQFF. CDR3 DNA sequence: TGCGCCAGCAGCTTGGAGGGGCCCCACTACAATGAGCAGTTCTTC. The V gene is TRBV5-1, the J gene TRBJ2-1, with D maybe TRBD1 (5 bases). V was pared by 0 bases and J by 3 bases, with 10 bases between. This CDR3 spans 15 amino acids. The germline V gene encodes CDR1 SGHRS and CDR2 YFSETQ.

In DNA, the CDR3 is TGTGCCAGCAGCTTACGGAGACTAGCATCTACCACCGGGGAGCTGTTTTTT. It codes for CASSLRRLASTTGELFF. This chain uses TRBV7-2 with TRBJ2-2, with 7 bases fitting TRBD2. Germline values: CDR1 SGHTA, CDR2 FQGNSA. After removal of 2 bases from V and 4 bases from J, the junction contained 10 bases not matched to a gene. The CDR3 totals 17 residues. Based on the CDR3 plus reference TRBV7-2 and TRBJ2-2, the full variable domain is GAGVSQSPSNKVTEKGKDVELRCDPISGHTALYWYRQSLGQGLEFLIYFQGNSAPDKSGLPSDRFSAERTGGSVSTLTIQRTQQEDSAVYLCASSLRRLASTTGELFFGEGSRLTVL.

Notes on this clone: This same CDR3 is encoded by further DNA sequences in the sample. This chain links TRBV18 with TRBJ1-1, with D hard to call. This CDR3 has 14 residues. Germline V lookup: CDR1 KGHSH, CDR2 LQKENI. Between the trimmed V and J ends, which lost 6 bases and 4 bases, there was a span of 15 bases. In nucleotides, the CDR3 is TGTGCCAGCTCTCCGGACGGGGAGAGCACTGAAGCTTTCTTT. Translated, it gives CASSPDGESTEAFF.

The chain carries TRBV5-1 and TRBJ1-3; D call uncertain. With 2 bases removed from V and 2 bases from J, the gap between germline ends came to 14 bases. CDR1 SGHRS and CDR2 YFSETQ come from the germline V gene. CDR3 length: 16 residues. DNA of the CDR3: TGCGCCAGCAGCTTAACCGGGAACGAGGCTGGAAACACCATATATTTT. It specifies CASSLTGNEAGNTIYF. The variable domain in full, with the rest retrieved from reference TRBV5-1 and TRBJ1-3, is KAGVTQTPRYLIKTRGQQVTLSCSPISGHRSVSWYQQTPGQGLQFLFEYFSETQRNKGNFPGRFSGRQFSNSRSEMNVSTLELGDSALYLCASSLTGNEAGNTIYFGEGSWLTVV.

The chain combines TRBV10-1 with TRBJ2-3; the D is unclear. The CDR3 has 12 amino acids. Deletions cut 6 bases from V and 8 bases from J, with 12 bases between. Germline V gene sequence: CDR1 WNHNN, CDR2 SYGVQD (reference sequence). The CDR3 region has the DNA TGCGCCAGCAGCCCTTCTAACAGTACGCAGTATTTT. This sequence encodes CASSPSNSTQYF.

In its sample, this clone was seen once. The chain has TRBV5-5 and TRBJ2-3, with 13 bases identical to TRBD2. The CDR3 length is 17 residues. J lost 0 bases, V lost 4 bases, and 5 bases had no gene match. CDR1 SGHKS and CDR2 YYEKEE come from the germline V gene (reference sequence). The CDR3 bases are TGTGCCAGCAGCCCTCGGACTAGCGGGAGTAGCACAGATACGCAGTATTTT. Amino acid sequence: CASSPRTSGSSTDTQYF.

This clone was seen just once. The V call is TRBV5-4, the J call TRBJ1-4; D might be TRBD1 (6 bases). V lost 4 bases and J 7 bases, leaving 17 bases between the germline ends. The germline V gene encodes CDR1 SGHNT and CDR2 YYREEE (reference sequence). The length of the CDR3 is 15 residues. The CDR3 nucleotides read TGTGCCAGCAGCCGGATTACAGGGTCGAGTGAAAAACTGTTTTTT. This translates into CASSRITGSSEKLFF. Full variable domain (rest looked up from reference TRBV5-4 and TRBJ1-4): ETGVTQSPTHLIKTRGQQVTLRCSSQSGHNTVSWYQQALGQGPQFIFQYYREEENGRGNFPPRFSGLQFPNYSSELNVNALELDDSALYLCASSRITGSSEKLFFGSGTQLSVL.

The chain links TRBV27 to TRBJ2-1; TRBD1 aligns across 10 bases. The CDR3 has 17 residues. Germline V gene sequence: CDR1 MNHEY, CDR2 SMNVEV (reference sequence). J was trimmed by 4 bases and V by 0 bases; bases with no gene match: 6. The CDR3 protein is CASSLSTGGDEYNEQFF. In nucleotides, the CDR3 is TGTGCCAGCAGTTTATCGACAGGGGGCGACGAATACAATGAGCAGTTCTTC.

This clone was recorded only once. The chain carries TRBV12-5 and TRBJ1-1, with a tentative D call TRBD1 (5 bases). Germline CDR1 and CDR2: LGHNT and FRNRAP. V shed 6 bases and J shed 5 bases, with 16 bases lying between them. CDR3 length equals 14 residues. CDR3 DNA: TGTGCTAGTGGAACGGGACTGCGAATGACTGAAGCTTTCTTT. Protein: CASGTGLRMTEAFF.

This chain uses TRBV6-5 with TRBJ2-1; 13 bases map to TRBD2. Germline values: CDR1 MNHEY, CDR2 SVGAGI. The CDR3 has 15 amino acids. The V segment lost 0 bases and the J segment 7 bases; nucleotides outside the gene matches: 0. The CDR3 sequence is CASSYSGLAGNEQFF. For the CDR3, the DNA is TGTGCCAGCAGTTACTCGGGACTAGCGGGGAATGAGCAGTTCTTC.

The genes are TRBV7-2 and TRBJ2-1; TRBD1 aligns across 10 bases. Germline values: CDR1 SGHTA, CDR2 FQGNSA. The CDR3 covers 15 residues. J lost 3 bases, V lost 5 bases, and 4 bases had no gene match. This chain's CDR3 is CASSTRDRGYNEQFF. In nucleotides, the CDR3 is TGTGCCAGCAGCACCCGGGACAGGGGCTACAATGAGCAGTTCTTC. Based on the CDR3 plus reference TRBV7-2 and TRBJ2-1, the full variable domain is GAGVSQSPSNKVTEKGKDVELRCDPISGHTALYWYRQSLGQGLEFLIYFQGNSAPDKSGLPSDRFSAERTGGSVSTLTIQRTQQEDSAVYLCASSTRDRGYNEQFFGPGTRLTVL.

The chain uses TRBV9 and TRBJ2-1, with 10 bases lining up with TRBD1. Germline V lookup: CDR1 SGDLS, CDR2 YYNGEE. CDR3 length: 17 residues. J gave up 0 bases and V 3 bases, and 6 bases lay outside the gene matches. This CDR3 reads CASSAGQGVVSYNEQFF. The CDR3 region has the DNA TGTGCCAGCAGCGCCGGACAGGGGGTAGTCTCCTACAATGAGCAGTTCTTC.

This chain uses TRBV6-5 with TRBJ1-2, with D tentatively TRBD1 (5 bases). The V and J ends lost 6 bases and 2 bases respectively, with 16 bases between them. The CDR3 covers 15 residues. Germline V gene data show CDR1 as MNHEY and CDR2 as SVGAGI. CDR3 sequence reads: CASRPSGGFNYGYTF. CDR3 sequence (DNA): TGTGCCAGCAGGCCCTCCGGGGGTTTCAACTATGGCTACACCTTC.

The chain carries TRBV13 and TRBJ1-6; 7 bases agree with TRBD1. Germline V gene data show CDR1 as PRHDT and CDR2 as FYEKMQ (reference sequence). The J segment lost 7 bases and the V segment lost 3 bases, leaving 6 bases of the junction unmatched. The CDR3 runs 15 residues. The CDR3 DNA reads TGTGCCAGCAGCTTCCGAACAGGGGAGAATTCACCCCTCCACTTT. Residues: CASSFRTGENSPLHF.

This chain joins TRBV30 and TRBJ2-3, with 10 bases matching TRBD1. Looked up from germline, CDR1 is GTSNPN and CDR2 is SVGIG (reference sequence). The trim removed 1 base at V and 4 bases at J, leaving 5 bases unmatched. This CDR3 contains 15 residues. CDR3 in amino acids: CAWSGGTGVADTQYF. The DNA of the CDR3 is TGTGCCTGGAGTGGGGGGACAGGGGTGGCAGATACGCAGTATTTT. Based on the CDR3 plus reference TRBV30 and TRBJ2-3, the full variable domain is SQTIHQWPATLVQPVGSPLSLECTVEGTSNPNLYWYRQAAGRGLQLLFYSVGIGQISSEVPQNLSASRPQDRQFILSSKKLLLSDSGFYLCAWSGGTGVADTQYFGPGTRLTVL.

The V call is TRBV2, the J call TRBJ1-5; 7 bases align to TRBD1. CDR1 is SNHLY, CDR2 FYNNEI, per germline. The CDR3 covers 15 residues. Trimming removed 6 bases from V and 0 bases from J; junction bases left unmatched: 5. CDR3 nucleotide sequence: TGTGCCAGCAGGGTGACAGGGAATAGCAATCAGCCCCAGCATTTT. Amino acids: CASRVTGNSNQPQHF.